This is a list of T cell receptor beta chains from one sample in a study of control samples from healthy donors and cancer patients. This table comes from immunoSEQ multiplex PCR, and its TCRdb copy is limited to in-frame clones, with some not included. The sample consists of 120,000 to 150,000 clones, about 91% of them appearing once. Sequencing was done on a sample of blood. The source of these receptors is a man aged 25-45 years in good health. CDR3s include the opening cysteine and the closing phenylalanine or tryptophan. D genes are given only for firm matches. Clone size is given for some rows only: seen once, a few or many times, or a class if the clone is expanded.

clone size	J gene	CDR3 length	D gene	V gene	CDR3 DNA	CDR3 protein
NA	TRBJ2-2	15	NA	TRBV9	TGTGCCAGCAGCAAGAGGCAGGACAGCACCGGGGAGCTGTTTTTT	CASSKRQDSTGELFF
NA	TRBJ1-2	14	NA	TRBV5-1	TGCGCCAGCAGCTTGGCAGGTACGGACTATGGCTACACCTTC	CASSLAGTDYGYTF
once	TRBJ2-7	12	NA	TRBV9	TGTGCCAGCAGCCCGGGTCCTTACGAGCAGTACTTC	CASSPGPYEQYF
NA	TRBJ1-5	13	NA	TRBV27	TGTGCCAGCAGTCCCCGGTGGGGTCAGCCCCAGCATTTT	CASSPRWGQPQHF
few	TRBJ1-3	15	NA	TRBV6-5	TGTGCCGGGTCTTTCAGGCCGAGCTCTGGAAACACCATATATTTT	CAGSFRPSSGNTIYF
NA	TRBJ1-5	15	NA	TRBV19	TGTGCCAGTAGTATAGGGTCAGGCGGGAGTCAGCCCCAGCATTTT	CASSIGSGGSQPQHF
NA	TRBJ1-2	15	TRBD1	TRBV6-5	TGTGCCAGCGGGGGAAACAGGGGAGGAATCTATGGCTACACCTTC	CASGGNRGGIYGYTF
NA	TRBJ1-1	13	TRBD1	TRBV7-3	TGTGCCAGCAGCTTAACCGGGACAGATGAAGCTTTCTTT	CASSLTGTDEAFF
NA	TRBJ2-7	15	NA	TRBV5-1	TGCGCCAGCAGCTTGGGGGAGAGCGGCACATACGAGCAGTACTTC	CASSLGESGTYEQYF
few	TRBJ1-5	13	NA	TRBV7-2	TGTGCCAGCAGCTTTCGGTTCAATCAGCCCCAGCATTTT	CASSFRFNQPQHF
once	TRBJ2-3	16	TRBD2	TRBV19	TGTGCCAGTAGTTTACTAGCGGGGTCGGGAACAGATACGCAGTATTTT	CASSLLAGSGTDTQYF
NA	TRBJ2-1	11	NA	TRBV19	TGTGCCAGTACCCTCTACAATGAGCAGTTCTTC	CASTLYNEQFF
NA	TRBJ1-1	13	NA	TRBV5-1	TGCGCCAGCAGCTTGGAGGCTCGTAGTGAAGCTTTCTTT	CASSLEARSEAFF
NA	TRBJ2-2	18	NA	TRBV12-2	TGTGCAAGTCGCTTAGACCACGGGACTAGCGGGGGTACCGGGGAGCTGTTTTTT	CASRLDHGTSGGTGELFF
NA	TRBJ2-7	14	TRBD2	TRBV6-5	TGTGCCAGCAGTCCCGCGGGGGTTATCTACGAGCAGTACTTC	CASSPAGVIYEQYF
NA	TRBJ2-1	15	TRBD1	TRBV5-1	TGCGCCAGCAGCTTGGATGGGACAGGGCTCAATGAGCAGTTCTTC	CASSLDGTGLNEQFF
NA	TRBJ1-1	15	NA	TRBV14	TGTGCCAGCAGCCAGACGGCCGGGGGAAGTATCGAAGCTTTCTTT	CASSQTAGGSIEAFF
once	TRBJ1-6	14	NA	TRBV5-1	TGCGCCAGCGGGACGGGCGATAATAATTCACCCCTCCACTTT	CASGTGDNNSPLHF
once	TRBJ2-7	13	TRBD2	TRBV2	TGTGCCAGCAGGTCGGGACTACATGGAGAGCAGTACTTC	CASRSGLHGEQYF
once	TRBJ2-1	17	TRBD2	TRBV7-3	TGTGCCAGCAGCCCCGAGGGTACTAGCGGGGGGTTGAATGAGCAGTTCTTC	CASSPEGTSGGLNEQFF
NA	TRBJ2-1	19	TRBD2	TRBV5-1	TGCGCCAGCAGCTTGCCATCCATCGAGCGGGGCAGCTCCTACAATGAGCAGTTCTTC	CASSLPSIERGSSYNEQFF
NA	TRBJ1-1	13	TRBD1	TRBV5-1	TGCGCCAGCAGCTGGGACAGTGGGACTGAAGCTTTCTTT	CASSWDSGTEAFF
NA	TRBJ1-2	14	NA	TRBV2	TGTGCCAGCAGTTTGGCAGCTTCTAACTATGGCTACACCTTC	CASSLAASNYGYTF
NA	TRBJ2-4	14	NA	TRBV28	TGTGCCAGCAGTTTGGCATTAGCCAAAAACATTCAGTACTTC	CASSLALAKNIQYF
NA	TRBJ1-5	16	NA	TRBV7-2	TGTGCCAGCAGCATAACCGGAGGGGACATCTATCAGCCCCAGCATTTT	CASSITGGDIYQPQHF
NA	TRBJ1-1	14	NA	TRBV5-1	TGCGCCAGCAGCTTGGCTCAGGGAGGGTCGGAAGCTTTCTTT	CASSLAQGGSEAFF
once	TRBJ2-3	12	NA	TRBV7-2	TGTGCCAGCAGCTTAGTCCCAGATACGCAGTATTTT	CASSLVPDTQYF
NA	TRBJ2-3	14	TRBD2	TRBV5-5	TGTGCCAGCAGCTCCCCTGGCGGGGGGAATACGCAGTATTTT	CASSSPGGGNTQYF
NA	TRBJ1-1	12	NA	TRBV3-1/TRBV3-2	TGTGCCAGCAGCCAGGGGGCAACTGAAGCTTTCTTT	CASSQGATEAFF
NA	TRBJ1-1	15	NA	TRBV28	TGTGCCAGCAGGCCTCGGGGGGCTCTATACACTGAAGCTTTCTTT	CASRPRGALYTEAFF
NA	TRBJ1-6	14	NA	TRBV18	TGTGCCAGCTCACCAGGAGGGGATAATTCACCCCTCCACTTT	CASSPGGDNSPLHF
NA	TRBJ1-2	13	NA	TRBV27	TGTGCCAGCAGGGCAGGGGTTAACTATGGCTACACCTTC	CASRAGVNYGYTF
NA	TRBJ2-7	16	TRBD2	TRBV10-3	TGTGCCATCAGTGAGTCAGGAGCGGGAATCTCCTACGAGCAGTACTTC	CAISESGAGISYEQYF
NA	TRBJ2-7	16	TRBD1	TRBV7-3	TGTGCCAGCAGCGGTAGACAGGGGTCAGCCCCCTACGAGCAGTACTTC	CASSGRQGSAPYEQYF
NA	TRBJ2-1	16	TRBD2	TRBV9	TGTGCCAGCAGCCCCCGGATAGCGGGGGACTTCGGTGAGCAGTTCTTC	CASSPRIAGDFGEQFF
NA	TRBJ1-2	13	NA	TRBV4-2	TGTGCCAGCAGCCTCGGGGACGACTATGGCTACACCTTC	CASSLGDDYGYTF
few	TRBJ2-7	13	TRBD1	TRBV28	TGTGCCAGCATGGGGACAGTCTCCTACGAGCAGTACTTC	CASMGTVSYEQYF
NA	TRBJ2-3	14	NA	TRBV25-1	TGTGCCAGCAGGGCCGAGGGGAGCACAGATACGCAGTATTTT	CASRAEGSTDTQYF
NA	TRBJ2-5	15	NA	TRBV7-6	TGTGCCAGCAGCCCCGGTCGGGGGCGCGCTGAGACCCAGTACTTC	CASSPGRGRAETQYF
once	TRBJ1-2	14	NA	TRBV6-5	TGTGCCAGCAGTTCCTCGGGGAGGGTCTATGGCTACACCTTC	CASSSSGRVYGYTF
NA	TRBJ2-7	13	NA	TRBV28	TGTGCCAGCACGGACAGAACTTCCTACGAGCAGTACTTC	CASTDRTSYEQYF
NA	TRBJ1-6	15	NA	TRBV4-1	TGCGCCAGCAGCCCTCCACAATTAGGGGATTCACCCCTCCACTTT	CASSPPQLGDSPLHF